This is a list of T cell receptor beta chains from one sample in a study of regulatory T cells in long-lasting Graves disease. TCRdb re-called the multiplex PCR reads through MiXCR, storing one row per CDR3 protein. The data show hundreds of thousands of distinct CDR3 sequences, 15% to 18% seen once. The sample was peripheral blood mononuclear cells (PBMCs), taken at new diagnosis, from a patient treated with antithyroid drugs. All receptors come from a female donor with Graves disease. Both conserved end residues are part of each CDR3. The D gene is left open where the match is weak. Only some rows state a clone size, as once, few, many or a class for expanded clones.

v_call	j_call	clone_size	d_call	cdr3_aa	cdr3_nt
TRBV28	TRBJ1-2	many	TRBD1	CASTPAGTGGLSGYTF	TGTGCCAGCACCCCTGCCGGGACAGGGGGCTTAAGTGGCTACACCTTC
TRBV5-1	TRBJ2-2	many	TRBD2	CASSQRAGGNTGELFF	TGCGCCAGCAGCCAACGAGCGGGAGGGAACACCGGGGAGCTGTTTTTT
TRBV7-9	TRBJ1-5	many	NA	CASSLASASNQPQHF	TGTGCCAGCAGCTTAGCGTCAGCCAGCAATCAGCCCCAGCATTTT
TRBV27	TRBJ2-1	many	TRBD1	CASSPGQGAGYNEQFF	TGTGCCAGCAGTCCTGGACAGGGTGCAGGCTACAATGAGCAGTTCTTC
TRBV6-2/TRBV6-3	TRBJ1-2	many	TRBD1	CASSYTIRPGQDDYTF	TGTGCCAGCAGTTACACGATACGTCCGGGACAGGACGACTACACCTTC
TRBV6-9	TRBJ1-2	few	NA	CASGYPSGAPYGYTF	TGTGCCAGCGGTTACCCGTCGGGGGCGCCCTATGGCTACACCTTC
TRBV5-4	TRBJ2-5	many	NA	CASSKFDGQETQYF	TGTGCCAGCAGTAAGTTTGACGGACAAGAGACCCAGTACTTC
TRBV2	TRBJ1-1	many	TRBD1	CASNWDSNTEAFF	TGTGCCAGCAATTGGGACAGCAACACTGAAGCTTTCTTT
TRBV2	TRBJ2-5	NA	NA	CASSEPGLKGETQYF	TGTGCCAGCAGTGAGCCAGGATTGAAGGGAGAGACCCAGTACTTC
TRBV19	TRBJ1-2	NA	NA	CASSPLGDSYGYTF	TGTGCCAGTAGTCCCTTGGGAGACAGCTATGGCTACACCTTC
TRBV12-3/TRBV12-4	TRBJ2-3	NA	TRBD2	CAGSRGADTQYF	TGTGCCGGCAGTCGGGGGGCAGATACGCAGTATTTT
TRBV7-2	TRBJ2-3	many	TRBD2	CASSQSGTSGSTDTQYF	TGTGCCAGCAGCCAATCCGGGACTAGCGGAAGCACAGATACGCAGTATTTT
TRBV10-3	TRBJ1-6	many	TRBD1	CAISRVRGQENSPLHF	TGTGCCATCAGTCGAGTCCGGGGACAGGAAAATTCACCCCTCCACTTT
TRBV24-1	TRBJ2-5	NA	TRBD1	CATSDLRTGEGETQYF	TGTGCCACCAGTGATTTGCGGACAGGGGAAGGGGAGACCCAGTACTTC
TRBV11-3	TRBJ2-3	many	TRBD1	CASSRQGGTDTQYF	TGTGCCAGCAGCCGACAGGGCGGAACAGATACGCAGTATTTT
TRBV3-1	TRBJ1-2	few	TRBD1	CASSPGTGISDGYTF	TGTGCCAGCAGCCCCGGGACAGGGATTTCGGATGGCTACACCTTC
TRBV5-4	TRBJ1-1	many	TRBD1	CASSIYQGANTEAFF	TGTGCCAGCAGCATCTACCAGGGGGCCAACACTGAAGCTTTCTTT
TRBV20-1	TRBJ1-3	many	TRBD1	CSARATGGYSNTRNTIYF	TGCAGTGCTAGAGCTACAGGGGGCTATTCGAATACGAGAAACACCATATATTTT
TRBV12-3/TRBV12-4	TRBJ1-3	NA	NA	CASSFSLGRNSGNTIYF	TGTGCCAGCAGTTTCTCTCTGGGCAGAAACTCTGGAAACACCATATATTTT
TRBV12-3/TRBV12-4	TRBJ1-1	many	NA	CASSLAPSSEAFF	TGTGCCAGCAGTTTAGCGCCAAGCAGTGAAGCTTTCTTT
TRBV19	TRBJ2-7	many	NA	CASSSQGKSAYEQYF	TGTGCCAGTAGTTCACAGGGAAAAAGCGCCTACGAGCAGTACTTC
TRBV6-2/TRBV6-3	TRBJ2-1	many	NA	CASKKGGDNEQFF	TGTGCCAGCAAGAAGGGGGGAGACAATGAGCAGTTCTTC
TRBV10-3	TRBJ2-7	few	TRBD2	CAISGTSGSSYEQYF	TGTGCCATCAGTGGGACTAGCGGGAGCTCCTACGAGCAGTACTTC
TRBV28	TRBJ2-1	NA	NA	CASSFYRQEPNNEQFF	TGTGCCAGCAGTTTTTATCGGCAGGAGCCTAATAATGAGCAGTTCTTC
TRBV27	TRBJ1-1	NA	NA	CASRKQNTEALF	TGTGCCAGCAGGAAACAGAACACTGAAGCTCTCTTT
TRBV6-1	TRBJ2-7	many	NA	CASSQRQENYEQYF	TGTGCCAGCAGTCAAAGACAGGAGAACTACGAGCAGTACTTC
TRBV2	TRBJ2-7	many	NA	CASSPIQAYEQYF	TGTGCCAGCAGTCCCATCCAAGCCTACGAGCAGTACTTC
TRBV7-2	TRBJ1-5	many	NA	CASSLERSQPQHF	TGTGCCAGCAGCTTAGAACGGTCTCAGCCCCAGCATTTT
TRBV12-3/TRBV12-4	TRBJ2-1	many	NA	CASSPIQTSNNEQFF	TGTGCCAGCAGCCCGATCCAAACATCAAACAATGAGCAGTTCTTC
TRBV20-1	TRBJ2-3	few	TRBD2	CSARSEGLRTPTQYF	TGCAGTGCTAGAAGTGAGGGACTAAGGACTCCTACGCAGTATTTT
TRBV24-1	TRBJ2-3	NA	NA	CATGGSAGTDTQYF	TGTGCCACCGGAGGGTCAGCTGGCACAGATACGCAGTATTTT
TRBV27	TRBJ2-7	many	NA	CASSLSPGSPYEQYF	TGTGCCAGCAGTTTATCCCCCGGGAGCCCCTACGAGCAGTACTTC
TRBV6-5	TRBJ2-2	few	NA	CASSYSLARLSLPNTGELFF	TGTGCCAGCAGTTACTCACTAGCCCGGTTGTCCCTACCAAACACCGGGGAGCTGTTTTTT
TRBV19	TRBJ2-1	NA	TRBD2	CASSIVAGEQFF	TGTGCCAGTAGTATAGTAGCGGGTGAGCAGTTCTTC
TRBV12-3/TRBV12-4	TRBJ2-3	many	NA	CASSLKGVWTDTQYF	TGTGCCAGCAGTCTGAAGGGGGTTTGGACAGATACGCAGTATTTT
TRBV29-1	TRBJ1-2	NA	TRBD1	CSVQGIRDGYTF	TGCAGCGTACAGGGGATAAGAGATGGCTACACCTTC
TRBV3-1	TRBJ2-2	NA	NA	CASSPVGAEILTNTGELFF	TGTGCCAGCAGCCCCGTCGGGGCAGAAATCCTTACGAACACCGGGGAGCTGTTTTTT
TRBV27	TRBJ2-1	many	TRBD2	CASSLSIAAGAGPYNEQFF	TGTGCCAGCAGTTTATCGATAGCGGCGGGAGCCGGCCCCTACAATGAGCAGTTCTTC
TRBV5-6	TRBJ1-1	many	NA	CASSLAGKPEAFF	TGTGCCAGCAGCTTAGCAGGGAAGCCTGAAGCTTTCTTT
TRBV12-3/TRBV12-4	TRBJ2-5	NA	TRBD1	CASSSIGQGTETQYF	TGTGCCAGCAGTTCCATTGGACAGGGAACGGAGACCCAGTACTTC
TRBV4-1	TRBJ1-6	NA	NA	CASSQVGYSPLHF	TGCGCCAGCAGCCAAGTTGGGTATTCACCCCTCCACTTT
TRBV7-9	TRBJ2-1	NA	NA	CASSPVSYNEQFF	TGTGCCAGCAGCCCCGTCTCCTACAATGAGCAGTTCTTC
TRBV28	TRBJ2-1	many	TRBD2	CASSRLAVSYNEQFF	TGTGCCAGCAGTCGACTAGCGGTCTCCTACAATGAGCAGTTCTTC